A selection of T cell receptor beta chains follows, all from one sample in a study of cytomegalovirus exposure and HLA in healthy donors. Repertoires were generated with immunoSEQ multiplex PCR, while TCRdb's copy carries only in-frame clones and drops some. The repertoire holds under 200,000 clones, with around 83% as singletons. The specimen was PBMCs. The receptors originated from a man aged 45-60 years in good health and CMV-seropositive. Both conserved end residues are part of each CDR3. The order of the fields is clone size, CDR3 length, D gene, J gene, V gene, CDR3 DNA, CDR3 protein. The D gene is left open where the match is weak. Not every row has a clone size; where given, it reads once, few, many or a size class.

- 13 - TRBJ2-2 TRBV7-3 TGTGCCAGCAGGCGCTCGAACACCGGGGAGCTGTTTTTT CASRRSNTGELFF
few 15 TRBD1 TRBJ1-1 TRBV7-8 TGTGCCAGCAGCTTGGACGGGACAGGGGTCTCTGAAGCTTTCTTT CASSLDGTGVSEAFF
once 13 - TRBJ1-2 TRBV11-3 TGTGCCAGCAGCTTAGATCCAGGGGCTGGCTACACCTTC CASSLDPGAGYTF
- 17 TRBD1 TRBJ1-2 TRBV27 TGTGCCAGCAAGCCGATCCATTTACAGGGGGCTAGAGGGGGCTACACCTTC CASKPIHLQGARGGYTF
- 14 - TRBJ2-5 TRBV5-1 TGCGCCAGCAGCTTGGCACAGGGCCAAGAGACCCAGTACTTC CASSLAQGQETQYF
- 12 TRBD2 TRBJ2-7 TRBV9 TGTGCCAGCAGTAGGGAGGGAGGCGAGCAGTACTTC CASSREGGEQYF
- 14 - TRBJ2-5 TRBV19 TGTGCCAGTAGTAAGAGGGTGGGCCAAGAGACCCAGTACTTC CASSKRVGQETQYF
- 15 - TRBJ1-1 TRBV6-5 TGTGCCAGCAGTTACTCGCGACAAACGAACACTGAAGCTTTCTTT CASSYSRQTNTEAFF
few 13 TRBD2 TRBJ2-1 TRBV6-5 TGTGCCAGCAGATCGGGGGGGCGGGGTGAGCAGTTCTTC CASRSGGRGEQFF
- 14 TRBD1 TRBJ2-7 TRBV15 TGTGCCACCAGCGCAGACAGGGGGCAATACGAGCAGTACTTC CATSADRGQYEQYF
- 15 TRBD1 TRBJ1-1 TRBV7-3 TGTGCCAGCAGCTCTACGACAGGGGCGGGCACTGAAGCTTTCTTT CASSSTTGAGTEAFF
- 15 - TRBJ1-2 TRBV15 TGTGCCACCAGCAGAGATAGGTCAGGGGCTGGGGGCTACACCTTC CATSRDRSGAGGYTF
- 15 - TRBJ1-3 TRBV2 TGTGCCAGCAGTCCCCGAAGGGGCTCTGGAAACACCATATATTTT CASSPRRGSGNTIYF
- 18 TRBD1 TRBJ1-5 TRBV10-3 TGTGCCATCAGTGAGTCGGGGACAGGGGGCTTTAGCAATCAGCCCCAGCATTTT CAISESGTGGFSNQPQHF
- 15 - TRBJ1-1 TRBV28 TGTGCCAGCAGTTTAAGTGGTCCGGGGAACACTGAAGCTTTCTTT CASSLSGPGNTEAFF
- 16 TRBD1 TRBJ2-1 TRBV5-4 TGTGCCAGCAGCCCGGGGGACAGGGGGAGCTACAATGAGCAGTTCTTC CASSPGDRGSYNEQFF
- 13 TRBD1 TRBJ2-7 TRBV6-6 TGTGCCAGCAGTCCAGGGGGCTCCTACGAGCAGTACTTC CASSPGGSYEQYF
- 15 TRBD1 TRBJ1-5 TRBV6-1 TGTGCCAGCAGTTCACGGGACAGAGGCAATCAGCCCCAGCATTTT CASSSRDRGNQPQHF